This section outlines one T cell receptor beta chain sequence together with its context. Its antigen is still unknown. Only in-frame clones appear in the TCRdb table, and some are missing; sequencing was by immunoSEQ multiplex PCR. This sample carries about 150,000 clones, about 94% of them seen once, and the ten largest clones take less than 2%. This record comes from a study of cytomegalovirus exposure and HLA in healthy donors. Study outcomes and limitations: Reported results showed that the classifier diagnosed cytomegalovirus status with high specificity and sensitivity. As confirmed in vitro, three CMV-associated chains were specific for CMV antigens. Whilst most TCR sequences proved rare, a subset of public TCRs occurred across many donors.

The receptor's source is a man younger than 30 in good health and CMV-seropositive. The sample taken for sequencing was PBMCs.

The CDR3 loop is CASGSLSPNEQFF. Written as DNA, the CDR3 is TGTGCCAGCGGATCCCTTAGCCCTAATGAGCAGTTCTTC. The gene calls are TRBV28 and TRBJ2-1; D is undetermined. The CDR3 covers 13 residues. CDR1 and CDR2 (germline): MDHEN, SYDVKM. V was cut by 8 bases and J by 7 bases, with 15 bases left in between.